This T cell receptor (beta chain) was profiled in a study of cytomegalovirus exposure and HLA in healthy donors. CDR3 length equals 15 residues. V dropped 1 base and J dropped 2; count of bases not matched to a gene: 1. Germline V gene lookup returns CDR1 MGHRA and CDR2 YSYEKL. Both 60 Vbeta primers and 13 Jbeta primers went into the PCR. Sequencing was performed with immunoSEQ multiplex PCR; in TCRdb, only in-frame clones are kept and a portion is missing. The sample records over 120,000 clones, 70% being singletons. The sample holds a few counts of this clone. The origin of this receptor is a woman aged 55-70 years in good health and CMV-seropositive. Material for sequencing was PBMCs. The V call is TRBV4-1, the J call TRBJ2-3; 9 bases match TRBD2. The CDR3 nucleotides read TGCGCCAGCAGCCAAGCTAGCGGGAACACAGATACGCAGTATTTT. This sequence encodes CASSQASGNTDTQYF.